This T cell receptor (beta chain) was sequenced during a study of CD8+CD57+ T cells in acquired aplastic anemia. Overall study: Quantities of DNA derived from sorted CD4+ and CD8+ cells averaged roughly 3 ug.

Trimming cost V 4 bases and J 0 bases; bases outside gene matches: 8. Germline V gene lookup returns CDR1 KGHDR and CDR2 SFDVKD. This CDR3 contains 17 residues. CDR3 and TCR beta VDJ profiling relied on a genomic DNA template. TCRdb re-derived calls from the reads in MiXCR, one entry per CDR3 protein. The sample has 89,000 or so distinct CDR3 sequences, around 70% seen once. Sequencing was done on patients that had shown CD8+CD57+ cell expansion by flow cytometry. All patients were therapy-naive when blood was sampled. This chain connects TRBV24-1 to TRBJ2-5; 9 bases match TRBD2. This TCR was recovered from a human donor with aplastic anemia. Sequenced input: sorted CD4+, CD8+, or CD8+CD57+ T cells (not recorded which) from PBMCs. CDR3 bases: TGTGCCACCAGTGAGGGTGCTAGCGGGACGTACCAAGAGACCCAGTACTTC. Amino acid sequence: CATSEGASGTYQETQYF.